These T cell receptor beta chains were read from a single sample in a study of T cell changes during pregnancy in multiple sclerosis. The assay was immunoSEQ multiplex PCR, and TCRdb's table has in-frame clones only and misses some. The sample lists approximately 35,000 clones; about nine tenths were seen once. The specimen comprised CD4+ T cells from peripheral blood mononuclear cells, sampled after pregnancy. These receptors were obtained from a female donor in good health, enrolled as a control in a pregnancy study. The conserved cysteine and the conserved F or W are not part of the CDR3 here. A D gene is named only where the DNA matches it firmly.

d_call j_call v_call cdr3_aa
TRBD2 TRBJ2-1 TRBV7-8 ASSAGLAGSYNEQF
. TRBJ2-3 TRBV7-2 ASSPTRQGIDTQY
. TRBJ1-5 TRBV27 ASSLWGPSNQPQH
. TRBJ2-1 TRBV25-1 ASSETSVMRGEQF
TRBD1 TRBJ1-1 TRBV6-5 ASSYQHAQGVRAF
TRBD1 TRBJ1-2 TRBV9 ASSAGGQGAIYGYT
. TRBJ1-3 TRBV7-2 ASSLGDIGNTIY
. TRBJ1-1 TRBV6-5 ATYRVNTEAF
. TRBJ2-2 TRBV5-6 ASSLLGTGELF
TRBD2 TRBJ2-3 TRBV9 ASSGPLANTDTQY
TRBD1 TRBJ2-4 TRBV6-1 ASSERGQGAKNIQY